What follows are 26 T cell receptor beta chains derived from one specimen sequenced in a study of blood T cell repertoires in COVID-19. Data came from immunoSEQ multiplex PCR; TCRdb stores just in-frame clones and leaves some out. In the table there are about 200,000 clones, about 86% of which are singletons. The sample taken for sequencing was peripheral blood. The origin of the receptors is a woman aged 45-59 years with acute or convalescent COVID-19.

J is TRBJ2-1 and V is TRBV4-1; TRBD2 agrees at 13 bases. This CDR3 has 17 residues. After removal of 4 bases from V and 7 bases from J, the junction contained 10 bases not matched to a gene. CDR1 is MGHRA, CDR2 YSYEKL, per germline. The chain's CDR3 is CASSLATGTSGKNEQFF. In DNA form, the CDR3 reads TGCGCCAGCAGCCTGGCCACCGGGACTAGCGGGAAGAATGAGCAGTTCTTC.

The chain couples TRBV24-1 to TRBJ1-1; 7 positions agree with TRBD1. The CDR3 covers 12 residues. Germline V gives CDR1 KGHDR, CDR2 SFDVKD. The V segment lost 3 bases and the J segment 8 bases; nucleotides outside the gene matches: 2. CDR3 in DNA: TGTGCCACCAGTGATACGGACAGGGAAGCTTTCTTT. It codes for CATSDTDREAFF.

The chain carries TRBV5-1 and TRBJ2-5; no firm D call. Germline V lookup: CDR1 SGHRS, CDR2 YFSETQ. V was shortened by 3 bases and J by 0 bases, with 6 bases between the two germline ends. The CDR3 contains 13 residues. The CDR3, as DNA: TGCGCCAGCAGCTCTCCTTACCAAGAGACCCAGTACTTC. Encoded protein: CASSSPYQETQYF.

In this sample, this clone turned up once. The same CDR3 is also encoded by other DNA sequences in this sample. The chain carries TRBV28 and TRBJ1-2; 11 positions match TRBD1. Unmatched junction bases numbered 6, after V lost 5 bases and J lost 7 bases. In germline, CDR1 is MDHEN, CDR2 SYDVKM. This CDR3 region has 14 residues. The DNA for the CDR3 is TGTGCCAGCAGTCGGGACAGGGGGTTGGGTGGCTACACCTTC. Protein: CASSRDRGLGGYTF.

The rearrangement joins TRBV7-9 to TRBJ1-1; D is perhaps TRBD1 (5 bases). The CDR3 has 15 residues. The germline gives CDR1 SEHNR, CDR2 FQNEAQ (reference sequence). V lost 5 bases, J lost 2 bases, and 15 bases lay in between. The CDR3 DNA reads as TGTGCCAGCAGCCAGGCGCAGGGAGGAAACACTGAAGCTTTCTTT. As protein: CASSQAQGGNTEAFF.

For this clone: The sample contains more than one DNA sequence encoding this CDR3. The chain links TRBV29-1 to TRBJ1-1, with D possibly matching TRBD1 (6 bases). Germline CDR1 is SQVTM and CDR2 is ANQGSEA. With 6 bases removed from V and 5 bases from J, the gap between germline ends came to 10 bases. The CDR3 runs 11 residues. CDR3 coding DNA: TGCAGCGTAATGACAGGAACTGAAGCTTTCTTT. Its protein is CSVMTGTEAFF.

The CDR3 region is CASSNPSGTGPIETQYF. In nucleotides, the CDR3 is TGTGCCAGCAGCAATCCTTCCGGGACAGGGCCAATAGAGACCCAGTACTTC. The chain is built from TRBV5-6 and TRBJ2-5; 9 bases map to TRBD1. V gave up 4 bases and J gave up 4 bases; unmatched junction bases: 14. The CDR3 totals 17 residues. The germline V gene has CDR1 SGHDT and CDR2 YYEEEE.

The V gene is TRBV6-5, the J gene TRBJ1-2, with 9 bases matching TRBD1. The J segment lost 13 bases and the V segment lost 2 bases, leaving 8 bases of the junction unmatched. The length of the CDR3 is 13 residues. Per the germline V gene, CDR1 is MNHEY and CDR2 is SVGAGI. The CDR3 reads CASSYPGQGSATF. CDR3 DNA sequence: TGTGCCAGCAGTTACCCGGGACAGGGATCGGCCACCTTC.

This chain uses TRBV5-6 with TRBJ1-5; 8 bases agree with TRBD1. The CDR3 sequence is 14 residues long. CDR1 SGHDT and CDR2 YYEEEE come from the germline V gene. After removal of 4 bases from V and 7 bases from J, the junction contained 7 bases not matched to a gene. In DNA, the CDR3 is TGTGCCAGCAGCCGGACAGGGAGAGAACAGCCCCAGCATTTT. Residues: CASSRTGREQPQHF.

This rearrangement joins TRBV6-6 to TRBJ2-2; TRBD2 matches 7 bases. Germline V gene sequence: CDR1 MNHNY, CDR2 SVGAGI (reference sequence). The CDR3 loop spans 15 amino acids. V shed 4 bases and J 6 bases; nucleotides not matched to a gene: 8. The DNA for the CDR3 is TGTGCCAGCAGTTTGGGCGGGAGAGGCGCCGGGGAGCTGTTTTTT. Translating gives CASSLGGRGAGELFF.

The V call is TRBV2, the J call TRBJ2-2; possibly TRBD2 for D (6 bases). The germline V gene encodes CDR1 SNHLY and CDR2 FYNNEI. Trimming shortened V by 8 bases and J by 9 bases, and 7 bases separated the two germline ends. There are 10 residues in the CDR3. CDR3 in DNA: TGTGCCAGCGGGGGGAGGGAGCTGTTTTTT. Translating gives CASGGRELFF.

The chain joins TRBV3-1 (or the pseudogene TRBV3-2) to TRBJ2-1; 10 bases are shared with TRBD2. Germline CDR1 LGHDT, CDR2 YNNKEL (reference sequence). Trimming took 1 base from V and 7 from J; bases not matched to a gene: 4. The CDR3 covers 15 residues. Written as DNA, the CDR3 is TGTGCCAGCAGCCAAGGGAATAGCGGGAGGAATGAGCAGTTCTTC. As protein: CASSQGNSGRNEQFF.

This chain joins TRBV10-1 and TRBJ2-3; no clear D gene. This CDR3 spans 14 amino acids. Trimming removed 5 bases from V and 0 bases from J, with 9 bases in between. The germline gives CDR1 WNHNN, CDR2 SYGVQD (reference sequence). The CDR3 coding sequence is TGCGCCAGCAGTCCGGCGGCGAGCACAGATACGCAGTATTTT. Translation gives CASSPAASTDTQYF.

V and J are TRBV29-1 and TRBJ1-2, with 10 positions matching TRBD1. This CDR3 contains 14 residues. Germline CDR1 reads SQVTM; CDR2 reads ANQGSEA. V was pared by 6 bases and J by 4 bases, with 8 bases of the junction left unmatched. In DNA, the CDR3 is TGCAGCGTCGCAAAGGGGGACAGGGGCTATGGCTACACCTTC. It is translated as CSVAKGDRGYGYTF.

This clone came up once. The V gene is TRBV19, the J gene TRBJ2-5, with 7 bases matching TRBD1. The CDR3 extends over 14 amino acids. The ends lost 3 bases at V and 4 bases at J; junction bases unmatched: 5. Germline V gene lookup returns CDR1 LNHDA and CDR2 SQIVND (reference sequence). The CDR3: CASSISQGRETQYF. Here the CDR3 DNA reads TGTGCCAGTAGTATCTCACAGGGGAGAGAGACCCAGTACTTC.

The genes are TRBV4-2 and TRBJ1-1; no reliable D call. The germline CDR1 and CDR2 sequences are LGHNA and YNFKEQ. The germline V and J ends were trimmed by 0 bases and 2 bases, with 13 bases remaining between them. CDR3 size: 16 residues. CDR3 residues: CASSQEGTALNTEAFF. The CDR3 region has the DNA TGTGCCAGCAGCCAAGAAGGTACAGCTCTTAACACTGAAGCTTTCTTT.

The chain employs TRBV19 and TRBJ1-6; 7 bases align to TRBD1. Germline V gives CDR1 LNHDA, CDR2 SQIVND (reference sequence). The CDR3 sequence is 14 residues long. The J segment lost 6 bases and the V segment lost 3 bases, leaving 2 bases of the junction unmatched. Written as DNA, the CDR3 is TGTGCCAGTAGTATGGGACAGCTTAATTCACCCCTCCACTTT. This translates into CASSMGQLNSPLHF. Variable domain in full (rest from reference TRBV19 and TRBJ1-6): DGGITQSPKYLFRKEGQNVTLSCEQNLNHDAMYWYRQDPGQGLRLIYYSQIVNDFQKGDIAEGYSVSREKKESFPLTVTSAQKNPTAFYLCASSMGQLNSPLHFGNGTRLTVT.

The chain employs TRBV3-1 (or the pseudogene TRBV3-2) and TRBJ1-1; D remains ambiguous. Germline CDR1 and CDR2: LGHDT and YNNKEL (reference sequence). The CDR3 covers 15 residues. V shed 1 base and J shed 0 bases, with 9 bases lying between them. The CDR3 coding sequence is TGTGCCAGCAGCCAAGCCGCATCGGTGAACACTGAAGCTTTCTTT. It is translated as CASSQAASVNTEAFF.

The chain couples TRBV6-5 to TRBJ1-2, with 9 bases fitting TRBD1. Germline loops: CDR1 MNHEY, CDR2 SVGAGI. The CDR3 runs to 14 residues. Trimming at V came to 6 bases and at J to 1 base, leaving 3 bases not matched to a gene. CDR3 bases: TGTGCCAGCAGAGGGACAGGGAATAACTATGGCTACACCTTC. Translation gives CASRGTGNNYGYTF.

The genes are TRBV27 and TRBJ2-5; 10 bases agree with TRBD2. Germline V gene sequence: CDR1 MNHEY, CDR2 SMNVEV (reference sequence). This CDR3 region has 17 residues. Losses at the gene ends were 5 bases for V and 1 base for J; bases not matched to a gene: 10. The CDR3, as DNA: TGTGCCAGCAGTCCAACCTTCCTAGCGGGGGTCCAAGAGACCCAGTACTTC. Protein product: CASSPTFLAGVQETQYF.

The gene calls are TRBV28 and TRBJ2-3, with 11 bases fitting TRBD1. CDR1 is MDHEN, CDR2 SYDVKM, per germline. V lost 4 bases, J lost 5 bases, and 5 bases stayed unmatched. The CDR3 length is 15 residues. The CDR3 DNA sequence: TGTGCCAGCAGTTCCCCGGGACAGGGGGGAGATACGCAGTATTTT. Its translation: CASSSPGQGGDTQYF.

The gene calls are TRBV7-8 and TRBJ2-1; weak D call: TRBD2 (6 bases). V was trimmed by 2 bases and J by 5 bases, leaving 10 bases between them. CDR1 is SGHVS and CDR2 is FQNEAQ in the germline V gene. The CDR3 consists of 14 residues. The CDR3 protein is CASSLPREDNEQFF. CDR3 DNA sequence: TGTGCCAGCAGCTTACCGCGGGAAGACAATGAGCAGTTCTTC.

The chain uses TRBV30 and TRBJ1-3; no firm D call. Germline CDR1 GTSNPN, CDR2 SVGIG (reference sequence). Trimming removed 2 bases from V and 3 bases from J, with 5 bases in between. The CDR3 runs to 12 residues. CDR3 coding DNA: TGTGCCTGGAGTTATAGTGGAAACACCATATATTTT. Protein sequence: CAWSYSGNTIYF.

This chain uses TRBV18 with TRBJ1-6; 8 positions agree with TRBD1. Losses at the gene ends were 1 base for V and 9 bases for J; bases not matched to a gene: 8. The CDR3 is 16 residues long. Germline V CDR1 and CDR2: KGHSH, LQKENI. CDR3 residues: CASSPQGQGVPSPLHF. In nucleotides, the CDR3 is TGTGCCAGCTCACCACAAGGACAGGGAGTCCCTTCACCCCTCCACTTT.

The table lists this clone with a count of one. The chain carries TRBV7-9 and TRBJ1-1; 8 bases line up with TRBD1. This CDR3 is built from 16 residues. Losses at the gene ends were 1 base for V and 1 base for J; bases not matched to a gene: 5. Germline CDR1 reads SEHNR; CDR2 reads FQNEAQ (reference sequence). Here the CDR3 reads CASSLDRGGRNTEAFF. CDR3 bases: TGTGCCAGCAGCTTAGACAGGGGGGGAAGGAACACTGAAGCTTTCTTT.

This clone was seen a few times. The chain carries TRBV6-5 and TRBJ2-7, with 10 bases fitting TRBD1. The length of the CDR3 is 14 residues. Germline values: CDR1 MNHEY, CDR2 SVGAGI. V shed 4 bases and J 7 bases; nucleotides not matched to a gene: 7. The CDR3 spells CASSLTGGIREQYF. CDR3 DNA sequence: TGTGCCAGCAGTTTGACAGGGGGCATAAGGGAGCAGTACTTC.